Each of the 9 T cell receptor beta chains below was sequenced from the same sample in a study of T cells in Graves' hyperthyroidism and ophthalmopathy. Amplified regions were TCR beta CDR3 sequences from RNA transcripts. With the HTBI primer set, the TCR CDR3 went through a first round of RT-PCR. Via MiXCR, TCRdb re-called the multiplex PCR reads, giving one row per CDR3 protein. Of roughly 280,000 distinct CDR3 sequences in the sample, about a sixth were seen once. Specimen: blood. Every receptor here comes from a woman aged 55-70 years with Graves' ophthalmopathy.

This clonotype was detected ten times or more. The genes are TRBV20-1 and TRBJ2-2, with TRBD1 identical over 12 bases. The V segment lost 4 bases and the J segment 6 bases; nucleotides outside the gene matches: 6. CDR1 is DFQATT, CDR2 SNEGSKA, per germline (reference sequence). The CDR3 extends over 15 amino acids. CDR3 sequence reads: CSAIRGQGAAGELFF. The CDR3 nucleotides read TGCAGTGCTATTAGGGGACAGGGGGCGGCCGGGGAGCTGTTTTTT.

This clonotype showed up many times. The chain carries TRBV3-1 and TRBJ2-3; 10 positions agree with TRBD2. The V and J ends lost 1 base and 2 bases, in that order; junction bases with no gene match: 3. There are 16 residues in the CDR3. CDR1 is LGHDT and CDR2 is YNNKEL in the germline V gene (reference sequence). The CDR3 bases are TGTGCCAGCAGCCAAGGGCTAGCGGGGGCCACAGATACGCAGTATTTT. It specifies CASSQGLAGATDTQYF.

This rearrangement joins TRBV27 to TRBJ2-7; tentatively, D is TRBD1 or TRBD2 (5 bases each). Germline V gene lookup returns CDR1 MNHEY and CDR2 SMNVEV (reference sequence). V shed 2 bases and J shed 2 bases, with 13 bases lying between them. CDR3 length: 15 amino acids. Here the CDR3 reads CASSLNGDATYEQYF. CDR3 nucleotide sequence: TGTGCCAGCAGTTTAAATGGGGACGCTACCTACGAGCAGTACTTC.

The CDR3 here is CASTRGLVYNEQFF. The CDR3 region has the DNA TGTGCCAGCACAAGAGGACTAGTTTACAATGAGCAGTTCTTC. The chain is built from TRBV6-1 and TRBJ2-1; TRBD2 aligns across 7 bases. CDR1 MNHNS and CDR2 SASEGT come from the germline V gene. After removal of 7 bases from V and 4 bases from J, the junction contained 7 bases not matched to a gene. CDR3 length equals 14 residues.

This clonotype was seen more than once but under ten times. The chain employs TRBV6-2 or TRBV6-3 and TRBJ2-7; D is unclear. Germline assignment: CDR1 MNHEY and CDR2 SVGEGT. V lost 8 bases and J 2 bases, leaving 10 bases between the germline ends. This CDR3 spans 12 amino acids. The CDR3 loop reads CASGLRPYEQYF. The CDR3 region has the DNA TGTGCCAGCGGGTTGAGGCCCTACGAGCAGTACTTC.

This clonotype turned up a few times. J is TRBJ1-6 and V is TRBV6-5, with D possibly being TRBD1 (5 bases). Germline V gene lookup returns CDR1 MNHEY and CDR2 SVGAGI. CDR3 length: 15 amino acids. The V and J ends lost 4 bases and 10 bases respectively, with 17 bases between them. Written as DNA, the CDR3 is TGTGCCAGCAGTTTGGGGGGAAGCGGCGGGTCACCCCTCCACTTT. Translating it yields CASSLGGSGGSPLHF.

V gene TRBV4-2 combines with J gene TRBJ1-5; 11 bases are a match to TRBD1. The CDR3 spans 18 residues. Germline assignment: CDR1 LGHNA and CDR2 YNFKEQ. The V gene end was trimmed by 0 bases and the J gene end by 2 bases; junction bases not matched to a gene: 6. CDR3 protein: CASSQDIGTGGGNQPQHF. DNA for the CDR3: TGTGCCAGCAGCCAAGATATCGGGACAGGGGGGGGCAATCAGCCCCAGCATTTT.

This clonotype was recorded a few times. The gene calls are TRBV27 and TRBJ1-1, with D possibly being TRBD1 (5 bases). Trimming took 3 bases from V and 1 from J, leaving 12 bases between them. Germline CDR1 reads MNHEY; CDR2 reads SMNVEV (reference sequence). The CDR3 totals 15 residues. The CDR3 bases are TGTGCCAGCAGTTTCTGGGGGTTTCGGAACACTGAAGCTTTCTTT. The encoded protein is CASSFWGFRNTEAFF.

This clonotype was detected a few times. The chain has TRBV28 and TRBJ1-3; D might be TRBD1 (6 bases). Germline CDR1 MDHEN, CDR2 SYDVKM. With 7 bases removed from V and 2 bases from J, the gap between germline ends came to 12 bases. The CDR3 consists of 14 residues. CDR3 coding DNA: TGTGCCAGCATGGCGGGGGGCACTGGAAACACCATATATTTT. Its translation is CASMAGGTGNTIYF. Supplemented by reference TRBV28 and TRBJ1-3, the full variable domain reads DVKVTQSSRYLVKRTGEKVFLECVQDMDHENMFWYRQDPGLGLRLIYFSYDVKMKEKGDIPEGYSVSREKKERFSLILESASTNQTSMYLCASMAGGTGNTIYFGEGSWLTVV.